These 30 T cell receptor beta chains were all obtained from the same sample, sequenced in a study of technical replicates of blood from several donors. Using immunoSEQ multiplex PCR, the repertoire was profiled, and TCRdb retains in-frame clones only, with some absent. The sample includes 72,000 or so clones, about 90% of them seen just once. The sequenced sample consisted of T cells isolated from PBMCs. Every receptor here comes from a human donor in good health.

The CDR3 DNA reads TGCGCCAGCAGCTTGGGTCTAGCCAAAAACATTCAGTACTTC. Its translation: CASSLGLAKNIQYF. The rearrangement joins TRBV5-1 to TRBJ2-4; D ambiguous. From germline, CDR1 is SGHRS and CDR2 YFSETQ. Trimming took off 0 bases at V and 0 bases at J, with 4 bases between the two ends. CDR3 size: 14 residues.

The chain is built from TRBV28 and TRBJ1-2; D call uncertain. The CDR3 length is 12 residues. CDR1 and CDR2 from the germline V gene are MDHEN and SYDVKM. Trimming left V 8 bases short and J 0 bases short, with 7 bases between. CDR3 nucleotides: TGTGCCAGCGGCAGAACTAACTATGGCTACACCTTC. Translated: CASGRTNYGYTF.

This clone was detected only once. V usage is TRBV7-2 and J usage is TRBJ2-7, with D perhaps TRBD1 (5 bases). CDR1 and CDR2 (germline): SGHTA, FQGNSA. CDR3 length equals 14 residues. The V and J ends lost 7 bases and 0 bases respectively, with 13 bases between them. CDR3 amino acids: CASTLKGNSYEQYF. The DNA for the CDR3 is TGTGCCAGCACCCTAAAGGGGAACTCCTACGAGCAGTACTTC.

The chain links TRBV30 to TRBJ2-1; 11 nucleotides align to TRBD2. This CDR3 region has 16 residues. J lost 10 bases, V lost 0 bases, and 11 bases had no gene match. Germline assignment: CDR1 GTSNPN and CDR2 SVGIG (reference sequence). The CDR3 region is CAWSVLFTSGSKEQFF. The CDR3 DNA reads as TGTGCCTGGAGTGTACTCTTTACTAGCGGGAGTAAGGAGCAGTTCTTC.

The chain employs TRBV6-1 and TRBJ2-1, with unresolved D. V was trimmed by 6 bases and J by 7 bases, leaving 4 bases between them. The CDR3 is 10 residues long. Per the germline V gene, CDR1 is MNHNS and CDR2 is SASEGT. CDR3 loop: CASRLNEQFF. CDR3 nucleotide sequence: TGTGCCAGCAGGTTAAATGAGCAGTTCTTC.

This clone was counted between two and nine times. The chain employs TRBV7-6 and TRBJ2-5; 8 bases fit TRBD2. From germline, CDR1 is SGHVS and CDR2 FNYEAQ. The junction had 6 bases not matched to a gene; V was cut back by 2 bases and J by 1 base. The CDR3 sequence is 16 residues long. Written as DNA, the CDR3 is TGTGCCAGCAGCTTACCTACTAGCGGAGTCCAAGAGACCCAGTACTTC. This sequence encodes CASSLPTSGVQETQYF. The full variable domain, rest sourced from reference TRBV7-6 and TRBJ2-5, is GAGVSQSPRYKVTKRGQDVALRCDPISGHVSLYWYRQALGQGPEFLTYFNYEAQQDKSGLPNDRFSAERPEGSISTLTIQRTEQRDSAMYRCASSLPTSGVQETQYFGPGTRLLVL.

The chain joins TRBV4-1 to TRBJ2-7; D is unclear. Trimming pared 4 bases from V and 3 bases from J, leaving 16 bases between. The germline V gene encodes CDR1 MGHRA and CDR2 YSYEKL. The CDR3 totals 15 residues. The CDR3 reads CASSPDTRDNYEQYF. DNA of the CDR3: TGCGCCAGCAGCCCCGACACCCGAGACAACTACGAGCAGTACTTC.

This chain links TRBV11-3 with TRBJ2-1; TRBD2 agrees at 9 bases. The CDR3 loop spans 17 amino acids. V gave up 0 bases and J gave up 8 bases; unmatched junction bases: 11. CDR1 and CDR2 (germline): SGHNT, YENEEA. CDR3 nucleotides: TGTGCCAGCAGCTTAGATGGTCTAGCTAGCGGGACCTATGAGCAGTTCTTC. It codes for CASSLDGLASGTYEQFF.

This chain links TRBV18 with TRBJ2-7; D is possibly TRBD1 (6 bases). Germline V gives CDR1 KGHSH, CDR2 LQKENI. The V end lost 2 bases, the J end lost 1 base, and 21 bases lay between the germline ends. The CDR3 spans 18 residues. DNA of the CDR3: TGTGCCAGCTCACCAGGAATCGTCGAAAGGACAGATTCCTACGAGCAGTACTTC. Translated, it gives CASSPGIVERTDSYEQYF.

This chain connects TRBV9 to TRBJ2-5; 10 nucleotides match TRBD2. After removal of 0 bases from V and 6 bases from J, the junction contained 5 bases not matched to a gene. This CDR3 has 15 residues. In germline, CDR1 is SGDLS, CDR2 YYNGEE. The CDR3 coding sequence is TGTGCCAGCAGCGTAGGGGGACTAGCGTTTCAGACCCAGTACTTC. This codes for CASSVGGLAFQTQYF.

The chain couples TRBV2 to TRBJ1-2; 11 bases are a match to TRBD1. Germline V gene data show CDR1 as SNHLY and CDR2 as FYNNEI. V lost 6 bases, J lost 8 bases, and 5 bases stayed unmatched. The CDR3 spans 13 residues. CDR3 sequence reads: CASSRTGGLGYTF. DNA of the CDR3: TGTGCCAGCAGCAGGACAGGGGGCCTGGGCTACACCTTC. Variable domain in full (rest from reference TRBV2 and TRBJ1-2): EPEVTQTPSHQVTQMGQEVILRCVPISNHLYFYWYRQILGQKVEFLVSFYNNEISEKSEIFDDQFSVERPDGSNFTLKIRSTKLEDSAMYFCASSRTGGLGYTFGSGTRLTVV.

This rearrangement joins TRBV4-2 to TRBJ2-2; 7 bases match TRBD2. This CDR3 has 16 amino acids. Germline V gives CDR1 LGHNA, CDR2 YNFKEQ. V was clipped by 0 bases and J by 1 base; unmatched bases: 2. CDR3 bases: TGTGCCAGCAGCCAAGAGTTAGCGGGGAACACCGGGGAGCTGTTTTTT. This codes for CASSQELAGNTGELFF.

The chain recombines TRBV6-1 with TRBJ2-5; no clear D gene. V lost 4 bases and J lost 2, with 8 bases in between. CDR1 is MNHNS and CDR2 is SASEGT in the germline V gene. There are 13 residues in the CDR3. CDR3 in DNA: TGTGCCAGCAGTGGACACAGACAAGAGACCCAGTACTTC. Translating gives CASSGHRQETQYF.

Turning to this clone: Mismatch with germline at one junction end may stem from a read error. This sequence joins TRBV9 and TRBJ2-1; 11 bases map to TRBD2. The CDR3 contains 19 residues. CDR1 and CDR2 from the germline V gene are SGDLS and YYNGEE. The CDR3, as DNA: TGTGCCAGCACCGTAGAAGAGTACAAGACTAGCGGGATAGACAATGAGCAGTTCTTC. Translating gives CASTVEEYKTSGIDNEQFF. Full variable domain (rest looked up from reference TRBV9 and TRBJ2-1): DSGVTQTPKHLITATGQRVTLRCSPRSGDLSVYWYQQSLDQGLQFLIQYYNGEERAKGNILERFSAQQFPDLHSELNLSSLELGDSALYFCASTVEEYKTSGIDNEQFFGPGTRLTVL.

This chain connects TRBV25-1 to TRBJ2-1, with 13 positions matching TRBD2. Trimming at V came to 6 bases and at J to 8 bases, leaving 4 bases not matched to a gene. Germline V CDR1 and CDR2: MGHDK, SYGVNS. The CDR3 spans 14 residues. Here the CDR3 reads CASRLAGGPYEQFF. The CDR3 region has the DNA TGTGCCAGCAGACTAGCGGGAGGGCCTTATGAGCAGTTCTTC.

V and J are TRBV30 and TRBJ2-7; D is ambiguous. CDR1 GTSNPN and CDR2 SVGIG come from the germline V gene (reference sequence). Trimming stripped 4 bases from V and 1 base from J, with 11 bases between. The CDR3 is 13 residues long. The CDR3 reads CAWIGQVSYEQYF. Written as DNA, the CDR3 is TGTGCCTGGATCGGCCAGGTATCCTACGAGCAGTACTTC.

V usage is TRBV13 and J usage is TRBJ1-2; D perhaps matches TRBD1 (5 bases). The germline V gene encodes CDR1 PRHDT and CDR2 FYEKMQ (reference sequence). The CDR3 contains 18 residues. The V gene lost 4 bases and the J gene lost 5 bases, with 26 bases spanning the gap. The DNA of the CDR3 is TGTGCCAGCAGCTCCAACACTCTGGGGGAGGGGAAGTGGTATGGCTACACCTTC. This translates into CASSSNTLGEGKWYGYTF. Combining the CDR3 with reference TRBV13 and TRBJ1-2 gives the whole variable domain AAGVIQSPRHLIKEKRETATLKCYPIPRHDTVYWYQQGPGQDPQFLISFYEKMQSDKGSIPDRFSAQQFSDYHSELNMSSLELGDSALYFCASSSNTLGEGKWYGYTFGSGTRLTVV.

The chain links TRBV10-3 to TRBJ1-4; maybe TRBD1 (5 bases). The CDR3 has 15 amino acids. V shed 0 bases and J shed 8 bases, with 13 bases lying between them. Germline values: CDR1 ENHRY, CDR2 SYGVKD. The CDR3 DNA reads TGTGCCATCAGTGAGTCGCCAGGGATAGGAGAAAAACTGTTTTTT. It yields the protein CAISESPGIGEKLFF.

The rearrangement joins TRBV19 to TRBJ1-2, with D perhaps TRBD1 (5 bases). From germline, CDR1 is LNHDA and CDR2 SQIVND (reference sequence). V lost 6 bases and J lost 3, with 8 bases in between. The CDR3 has 12 amino acids. The CDR3, as DNA: TGTGCCAGTAGGCAGGGCCACTATGGCTACACCTTC. Translation: CASRQGHYGYTF. Full variable domain (outside the CDR3, taken from reference TRBV19 and TRBJ1-2): DGGITQSPKYLFRKEGQNVTLSCEQNLNHDAMYWYRQDPGQGLRLIYYSQIVNDFQKGDIAEGYSVSREKKESFPLTVTSAQKNPTAFYLCASRQGHYGYTFGSGTRLTVV.

The chain recombines TRBV4-1 with TRBJ2-5; TRBD1 aligns across 8 bases. Trimming cost V 2 bases and J 5 bases; bases outside gene matches: 10. The germline V gene has CDR1 MGHRA and CDR2 YSYEKL. The CDR3 consists of 16 residues. The CDR3 here is CASSQRTGTGSETQYF. As DNA, the CDR3 is TGCGCCAGCAGCCAAAGGACAGGGACAGGTAGCGAGACCCAGTACTTC.

The chain links TRBV6-1 to TRBJ2-2, with 8 bases fitting TRBD1. J gave up 3 bases and V 8 bases, and 5 bases lay outside the gene matches. This CDR3 is built from 14 residues. Germline V gives CDR1 MNHNS, CDR2 SASEGT. The CDR3 is CASAGDRHTGELFF. As DNA, the CDR3 is TGTGCCAGCGCTGGGGACAGGCACACCGGGGAGCTGTTTTTT.

This chain links TRBV11-2 with TRBJ2-7, with 7 positions matching TRBD1. CDR3 length equals 16 residues. Losses at the gene ends were 0 bases for V and 0 bases for J; bases not matched to a gene: 5. The V gene's germline CDR1 is SGHAT and CDR2 FQNNGV. For the CDR3, the DNA is TGTGCCAGCAGCTTAGATCGAGGGGGCATCTCCTACGAGCAGTACTTC. Residues: CASSLDRGGISYEQYF.

The rearrangement joins TRBV9 to TRBJ2-3; D gene uncertain. This CDR3 is 12 amino acids long. Trimming stripped 5 bases from V and 1 base from J, with 5 bases between. Per the germline V gene, CDR1 is SGDLS and CDR2 is YYNGEE. The CDR3, as DNA: TGTGCCAGCAGTGAGGGCACAGATACGCAGTATTTT. Amino acid sequence: CASSEGTDTQYF.

V gene TRBV5-5 combines with J gene TRBJ1-4, with D perhaps matching TRBD1 (6 bases). V lost 2 bases and J lost 5, with 16 bases in between. Germline CDR1 is SGHKS and CDR2 is YYEKEE (reference sequence). This CDR3 comprises 16 residues. CDR3 amino acids: CASSLGTTGRNEKLFF. The CDR3 DNA follows: TGTGCCAGCAGCTTAGGTACGACAGGTCGGAATGAAAAACTGTTTTTT.

For the CDR3, the DNA is TGTGCCAGCAGCTACGACGAAGGAGGAGGCTACGAGCAGTACTTC. Protein product: CASSYDEGGGYEQYF. V is TRBV7-2 and J is TRBJ2-7; D may be TRBD2 (5 bases). Germline V gene lookup returns CDR1 SGHTA and CDR2 FQGNSA. The CDR3 consists of 15 residues. The V and J ends lost 4 bases and 3 bases respectively, with 16 bases between them.

This clone came up once. The chain uses TRBV4-2 and TRBJ1-1, with D unresolved. The CDR3 is 11 amino acids. Germline CDR1 is LGHNA and CDR2 is YNFKEQ. V was cut by 4 bases and J by 8 bases, with 8 bases left in between. The CDR3, as DNA: TGTGCCAGCAGCCCCGGGTTAGAAGCTTTCTTT. Residues: CASSPGLEAFF.

This chain joins TRBV7-2 and TRBJ1-2; unclear D gene. Germline CDR1 is SGHTA and CDR2 is FQGNSA. This CDR3 has 13 residues. The ends were cut back, 2 bases at V and 0 bases at J, with 4 bases in the middle. CDR3: CASSLSTNYGYTF. CDR3 in DNA: TGTGCCAGCAGCTTATCAACTAACTATGGCTACACCTTC.

V usage is TRBV28 and J usage is TRBJ2-1, with 14 positions matching TRBD2. The germline CDR1 and CDR2 sequences are MDHEN and SYDVKM. The ends lost 5 bases at V and 6 bases at J; junction bases unmatched: 3. This CDR3 region has 15 residues. CDR3 sequence reads: CASSPGTSGSNEQFF. In DNA form, the CDR3 reads TGTGCCAGCAGTCCTGGGACTAGCGGGAGCAATGAGCAGTTCTTC.

The chain links TRBV7-2 to TRBJ2-1; 9 bases are a match to TRBD2. Germline lookup yields CDR1 SGHTA and CDR2 FQGNSA. Trimming cost V 0 bases and J 3 bases; bases outside gene matches: 3. The CDR3 spans 16 residues. Here the CDR3 reads CASSLAGSGSYNEQFF. The CDR3 region has the DNA TGTGCCAGCAGCTTAGCGGGTAGCGGGAGCTACAATGAGCAGTTCTTC.

The chain recombines TRBV18 with TRBJ1-1; D is ambiguous. The CDR3 loop spans 14 amino acids. The V end was cut by 1 base, the J end by 11 bases, with 17 bases between. In germline, CDR1 is KGHSH, CDR2 LQKENI. DNA for the CDR3: TGTGCCAGCTCACCACTTCCCCAGGAATTTGAGGCTTTCTTT. Its protein is CASSPLPQEFEAFF.